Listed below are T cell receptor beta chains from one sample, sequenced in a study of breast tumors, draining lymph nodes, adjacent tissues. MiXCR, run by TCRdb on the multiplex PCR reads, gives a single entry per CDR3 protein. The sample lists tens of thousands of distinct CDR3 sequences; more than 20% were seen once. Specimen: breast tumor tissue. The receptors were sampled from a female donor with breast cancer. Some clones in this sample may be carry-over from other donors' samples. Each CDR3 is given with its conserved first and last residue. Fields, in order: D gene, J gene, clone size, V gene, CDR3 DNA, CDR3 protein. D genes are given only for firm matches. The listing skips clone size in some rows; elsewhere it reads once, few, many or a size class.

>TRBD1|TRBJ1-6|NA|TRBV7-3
TGTGCCAGCAGCCTGGGCTCCGGGACAGCTAACTCACCCCTCCACTTT
CASSLGSGTANSPLHF
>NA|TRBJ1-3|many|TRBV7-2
TGTGCCAGCAGCTTACCCCATAGGGGAAACACCATATATTTT
CASSLPHRGNTIYF
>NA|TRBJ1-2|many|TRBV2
TGTGCCAGCAGGCAAACAGGGTTGGGTAACTATGGCTACACCTTC
CASRQTGLGNYGYTF
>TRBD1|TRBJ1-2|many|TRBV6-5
TGTGCCAGCAGTTACTCGGGACAGGTGGGAGAGGGCTACACCTTC
CASSYSGQVGEGYTF
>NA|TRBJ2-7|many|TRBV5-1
TGCGCCAGCAGCTTGGCGGGCGTCTCCTACGAGCAGTACTTC
CASSLAGVSYEQYF
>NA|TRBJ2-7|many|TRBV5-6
TGTGCCAGCAGCTCCGGGACGGATTACGAGCAGTACTTC
CASSSGTDYEQYF
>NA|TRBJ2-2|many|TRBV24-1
TGTGCCACCAGTGACCGCTATGGCACCGGGGAGCTGTTTTTT
CATSDRYGTGELFF
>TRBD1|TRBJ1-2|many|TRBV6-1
TGTGCCAGCAGTGAAGCGCTAGGGGGCGACTATGGCTACACCTTC
CASSEALGGDYGYTF
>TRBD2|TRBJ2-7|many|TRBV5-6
TGTGCCAGCAGCTTATTTAGCGGGAGGGCCGTAGAGCAGTACTTC
CASSLFSGRAVEQYF
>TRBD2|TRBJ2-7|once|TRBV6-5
TGTGCCAGCAGGGCTCTAGCGGGAGTAGACTACGAGCAGTACTTC
CASRALAGVDYEQYF
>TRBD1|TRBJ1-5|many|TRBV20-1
TGCAGTGCCAAATCAGGACAGGGGATCGGTCAGCCCCAGCATTTT
CSAKSGQGIGQPQHF
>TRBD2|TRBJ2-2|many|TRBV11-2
TGTGCCAGCAGCTTAGTACTAGCGGGTACCGGGGAGCTGTTTTTT
CASSLVLAGTGELFF
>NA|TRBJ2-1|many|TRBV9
TGTACCAGCAGCACCCAGGGTCTAGGTGAGCAGTTCTTC
CTSSTQGLGEQFF
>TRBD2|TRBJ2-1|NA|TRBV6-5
TGTGCCAGCAGTTATACCCTAACTAGCGGGGATGACAATGAGCAGTTCTTC
CASSYTLTSGDDNEQFF
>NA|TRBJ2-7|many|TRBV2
TGTGCCAGTTCGACAGGACCTAGCTCCTACGAGCAGTACTTC
CASSTGPSSYEQYF
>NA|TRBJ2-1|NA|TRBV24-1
TGTGCCACCAGTGATTTGCAGCAGGTCGGGGATGAGCAGTTCTTC
CATSDLQQVGDEQFF
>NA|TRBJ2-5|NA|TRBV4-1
TGCGCCAGCAGCCCCCAAAGGAGGGCGGGTTGGGAGACCCAGTACTTC
CASSPQRRAGWETQYF
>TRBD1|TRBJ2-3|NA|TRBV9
TGTGCCAGCAGCGTAGCCCCAGGGGGCGCCTCAGATACGCAGTATTTT
CASSVAPGGASDTQYF
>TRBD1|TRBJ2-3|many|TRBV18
TGTGCCAGCTCACCCGGGACAGGGGGACCAGATACGCAGTATTTT
CASSPGTGGPDTQYF
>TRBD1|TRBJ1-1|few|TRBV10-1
TGCGCCAGCAGTGGACAGGGGAAGACTGAAGCTTTCTTT
CASSGQGKTEAFF
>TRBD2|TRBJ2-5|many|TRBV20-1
TGCAGTGTAGAGGATAGGGCGGGGGGGCCGCGAGAGACCCAGTACTTC
CSVEDRAGGPRETQYF
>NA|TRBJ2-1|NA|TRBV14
TGTGCCAGCAGCAGAGTGCGGGGAGCCTACAATGAGCAGTTCTTC
CASSRVRGAYNEQFF
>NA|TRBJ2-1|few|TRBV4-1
TGCGCCAGCAGCCAAGACGGGTTGAAGGAGTTCTTC
CASSQDGLKEFF
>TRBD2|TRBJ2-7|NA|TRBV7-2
TGCGCCAGCAGCTCTAGCGGGGGGCTTGCCTACGAGCAGTACTTC
CASSSSGGLAYEQYF
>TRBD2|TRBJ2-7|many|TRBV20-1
TGCAGTGCTAGAGATACTCGGACTAGTTCCTACGAGCAGTACTTC
CSARDTRTSSYEQYF
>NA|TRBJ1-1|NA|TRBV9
TGTGCCAGCAGCGTAGAAGGACAGAACACTGAAGCTTTCTTT
CASSVEGQNTEAFF
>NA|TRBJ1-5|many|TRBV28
TGTGCCAGCAGTTTTTTCGTTAGCAATCAGCCCCAGCATTTT
CASSFFVSNQPQHF
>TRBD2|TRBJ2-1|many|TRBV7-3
TGTGCCAGCAGCCAAAAGGCCGGGACTAGCGGGGGTGGGTCCTACAATGAGCAGTTCTTC
CASSQKAGTSGGGSYNEQFF
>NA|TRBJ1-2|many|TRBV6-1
TGTGCCAGCAGTTCGGGGGGGGCGCGCGGCTACACCTTC
CASSSGGARGYTF
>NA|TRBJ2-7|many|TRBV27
TGTGCCAGCAGTCCCCGGGACACCCTCTACGAGCAGTACTTC
CASSPRDTLYEQYF
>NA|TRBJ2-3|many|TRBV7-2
TGTGCCAGCAGCCCCAGGGCAGGGGGCACAGATACGCAGTATTTT
CASSPRAGGTDTQYF
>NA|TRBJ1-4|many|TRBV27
TGTGCCAGCAGTTTGGTAGGGGGACGGAGAAATGAAAAACTGTTTTTT
CASSLVGGRRNEKLFF
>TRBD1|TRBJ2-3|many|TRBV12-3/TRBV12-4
TGTGCCAGCAGCCCGACAGGGGCCCTCCGGAGGGCCGGAGGAGATACGCAGTATTTT
CASSPTGALRRAGGDTQYF
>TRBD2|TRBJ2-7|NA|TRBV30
TGTGCCTGGAGCGGTGGTACTAGCGGTCTAAGCTCCTACGAGCAGTACTTC
CAWSGGTSGLSSYEQYF
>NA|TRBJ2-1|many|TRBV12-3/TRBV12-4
TGTGCCAGCAGTTACAATGACAATGAGCAGTTCTTC
CASSYNDNEQFF